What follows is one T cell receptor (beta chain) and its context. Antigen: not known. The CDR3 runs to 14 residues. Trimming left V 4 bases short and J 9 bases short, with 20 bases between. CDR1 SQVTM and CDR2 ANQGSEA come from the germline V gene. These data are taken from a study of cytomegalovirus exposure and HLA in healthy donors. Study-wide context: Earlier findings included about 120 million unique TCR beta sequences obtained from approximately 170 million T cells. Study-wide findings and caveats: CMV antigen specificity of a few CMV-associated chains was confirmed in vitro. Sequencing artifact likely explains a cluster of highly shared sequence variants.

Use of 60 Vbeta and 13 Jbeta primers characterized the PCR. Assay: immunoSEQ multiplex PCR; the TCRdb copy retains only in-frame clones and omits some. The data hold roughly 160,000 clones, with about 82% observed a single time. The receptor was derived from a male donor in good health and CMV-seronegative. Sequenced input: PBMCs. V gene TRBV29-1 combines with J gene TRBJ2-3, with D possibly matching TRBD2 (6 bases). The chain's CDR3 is CSVGRELSGRTQYF. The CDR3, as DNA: TGCAGCGTTGGCCGGGAGCTCTCTGGCCGAACGCAGTATTTT.